This T cell receptor (beta chain) was found in a study of blood T cells in healthy people across ages. The use of a sample-barcoded 5' primer and a J-beta primer mix characterized a second PCR of about 7 to 12 cycles. TCRdb re-analysed the 5' RACE reads in MiXCR, keeping a single row per CDR3 protein. The sample consists of about 680,000 distinct CDR3 sequences, more than 40% of them appearing once. Trimming removed 0 bases from V and 8 bases from J; junction bases left unmatched: 3. The CDR3 runs to 16 residues. Study-level results: Getting older went along with TCR beta diversity per million T cells dropping roughly linearly.

This clonotype was seen only a few times. What it recognizes is unknown. The sequencing input was blood. The chain is built from TRBV12-3 or TRBV12-4 and TRBJ2-1; 14 nucleotides line up with TRBD2. The receptor was isolated from a woman in her sixties in good health. DNA for the CDR3: TGTGCCAGCAGTTTAGCGGGACTAGCGGGAGTCGATGAGCAGTTCTTC. It specifies CASSLAGLAGVDEQFF.